One sample yielded the 18 T cell receptor beta chains listed below, sequenced in a study of blood T cell repertoires in COVID-19. TCRdb's copy holds only in-frame clones and misses some; the assay was immunoSEQ multiplex PCR. Of about 190,000 clones in the sample, roughly 90% were seen once. Sequencing was carried out using peripheral blood. These receptors were obtained from a man aged 35 to 55 with acute or convalescent COVID-19.

The chain couples TRBV9 to TRBJ1-3; weak D call: TRBD1 (5 bases). The ends were cut back, 0 bases at V and 4 bases at J, with 11 bases in the middle. From germline, CDR1 is SGDLS and CDR2 YYNGEE. The CDR3 is 15 residues long. Written as DNA, the CDR3 is TGTGCCAGCAGCGTAGCTTGGGACTCAGGAAACACCATATATTTT. This translates into CASSVAWDSGNTIYF.

The rearrangement links TRBV15 to TRBJ2-7; 7 bases line up with TRBD1. Per the germline V gene, CDR1 is LNHNV and CDR2 is YYDKDF (reference sequence). After removal of 2 bases from V and 3 bases from J, the junction contained 4 bases not matched to a gene. This CDR3 is 14 amino acids long. The CDR3 region has the DNA TGTGCCACCAGCAGAATTACAGGGGACTACGAGCAGTACTTC. Protein sequence: CATSRITGDYEQYF.

The J gene is TRBJ2-3, the V gene TRBV30; D is uncertain. Germline loops: CDR1 GTSNPN, CDR2 SVGIG (reference sequence). V lost 5 bases and J lost 2, with 8 bases in between. CDR3 length: 12 residues. The CDR3 bases are TGTGCCTGGGCGGTTCTCACAGATACGCAGTATTTT. It encodes CAWAVLTDTQYF. The whole variable domain, filled in from reference TRBV30 and TRBJ2-3, reads SQTIHQWPATLVQPVGSPLSLECTVEGTSNPNLYWYRQAAGRGLQLLFYSVGIGQISSEVPQNLSASRPQDRQFILSSKKLLLSDSGFYLCAWAVLTDTQYFGPGTRLTVL.

V usage is TRBV28 and J usage is TRBJ2-7; 7 bases agree with TRBD1. The CDR3 is 14 amino acids. With V trimmed by 4 bases and J by 0 bases, 3 bases remained unmatched. The germline CDR1 and CDR2 sequences are MDHEN and SYDVKM. The CDR3: CASSSRDSSYEQYF. The CDR3 DNA reads TGTGCCAGCAGTTCTCGGGACAGCTCCTACGAGCAGTACTTC.

The chain employs TRBV18 and TRBJ1-2, with 9 bases identical to TRBD1. Losses at the gene ends were 4 bases for V and 2 bases for J; bases not matched to a gene: 14. Germline V gene sequence: CDR1 KGHSH, CDR2 LQKENI. CDR3 length: 18 amino acids. CDR3 region: CASSLLQGAGVSNYGYTF. CDR3 bases: TGTGCCAGCTCACTACTACAGGGGGCCGGGGTATCGAACTATGGCTACACCTTC.

This chain joins TRBV7-9 and TRBJ1-3; possible D gene TRBD1, 6 bases. There are 17 residues in the CDR3. Trimming left V 5 bases short and J 0 bases short, with 17 bases between. The germline gives CDR1 SEHNR, CDR2 FQNEAQ (reference sequence). The CDR3 bases are TGTGCCAGCAGCCTAACCTCACAGGGATCCTCTGGAAACACCATATATTTT. Its translation: CASSLTSQGSSGNTIYF.

The chain combines TRBV10-1 with TRBJ2-2; D unclear. The CDR3 totals 14 residues. Germline assignment: CDR1 WNHNN and CDR2 SYGVQD (reference sequence). The V end lost 3 bases, the J end lost 5 bases, and 10 bases lay between the germline ends. This CDR3 is CASSERLGTGELFF. CDR3 bases: TGCGCCAGCAGTGAAAGGCTAGGTACCGGGGAGCTGTTTTTT.

The gene calls are TRBV7-2 and TRBJ2-3, with 7 bases aligning to TRBD2. Trimming removed 0 bases from V and 2 bases from J; junction bases left unmatched: 8. CDR3 length: 17 amino acids. Germline CDR1 and CDR2: SGHTA and FQGNSA. The CDR3 protein is CASSLARPGLPTDTQYF. The CDR3, as DNA: TGTGCCAGCAGCTTAGCGCGCCCGGGACTACCCACAGATACGCAGTATTTT.

This clone was counted ten times or more. The chain recombines TRBV10-2 with TRBJ1-1, with D uncertain. CDR1 and CDR2 from the germline V gene are WSHSY and SAAADI. This CDR3 has 12 amino acids. V was clipped by 6 bases and J by 1 base, with 6 bases between them. The CDR3 DNA is TGCGCCAGCAGGCCGGGGAACACTGAAGCTTTCTTT. Amino acid sequence: CASRPGNTEAFF.

The chain is built from TRBV7-2 and TRBJ2-6; D gene unclear. Germline loops: CDR1 SGHTA, CDR2 FQGNSA. V lost 1 base and J lost 0, with 13 bases in between. The CDR3 runs 18 residues. The CDR3 region is CASSLVIRFSSGANVLTF. For the CDR3, the DNA is TGTGCCAGCAGCTTAGTGATACGATTTAGCTCTGGGGCCAACGTCCTGACTTTC. The variable domain in full, completed from reference TRBV7-2 and TRBJ2-6, reads GAGVSQSPSNKVTEKGKDVELRCDPISGHTALYWYRQSLGQGLEFLIYFQGNSAPDKSGLPSDRFSAERTGGSVSTLTIQRTQQEDSAVYLCASSLVIRFSSGANVLTFGAGSRLTVL.

This clone was counted once. The chain carries TRBV7-3 and TRBJ1-1; the D gene is possibly TRBD1 (6 bases). The CDR3 loop spans 14 amino acids. V lost 5 bases and J lost 0, with 10 bases in between. CDR1 SGHTA and CDR2 FQGTGA come from the germline V gene. The CDR3 is CASSMDRLNTEAFF. CDR3 DNA sequence: TGTGCCAGCAGCATGGACAGATTGAACACTGAAGCTTTCTTT.

The genes are TRBV19 and TRBJ2-2; D is perhaps TRBD2 (7 bases). The CDR3 totals 15 residues. Germline V gene sequence: CDR1 LNHDA, CDR2 SQIVND (reference sequence). The V end was cut by 5 bases, the J end by 8 bases, with 18 bases between. The CDR3 loop is CASSLRRGGRGELFF. The CDR3 nucleotides are TGTGCCAGTAGTCTCCGGCGCGGGGGCAGGGGGGAGCTGTTTTTT.

This rearrangement joins TRBV5-1 to TRBJ1-1, with D possibly TRBD1 on 6 matching bases. V lost 4 bases, J lost 7 bases, and 17 bases lay in between. This CDR3 has 14 amino acids. Germline CDR1 is SGHRS and CDR2 is YFSETQ. CDR3 region: CASSPQDSTDEAFF. CDR3 coding DNA: TGCGCCAGCAGCCCGCAGGACAGTACAGATGAAGCTTTCTTT. The full variable domain, completed using reference TRBV5-1 and TRBJ1-1, is KAGVTQTPRYLIKTRGQQVTLSCSPISGHRSVSWYQQTPGQGLQFLFEYFSETQRNKGNFPGRFSGRQFSNSRSEMNVSTLELGDSALYLCASSPQDSTDEAFFGQGTRLTVV.

The V gene is TRBV5-4, the J gene TRBJ2-5, with 7 bases identical to TRBD2. Germline lookup yields CDR1 SGHNT and CDR2 YYREEE (reference sequence). The CDR3 runs 16 residues. The V and J ends lost 0 bases and 3 bases, in that order; junction bases with no gene match: 8. The CDR3 loop reads CASSLDRGGAKETQYF. In DNA form, the CDR3 reads TGTGCCAGCAGCTTGGATCGGGGAGGGGCCAAAGAGACCCAGTACTTC.

This rearrangement joins TRBV4-1 to TRBJ1-4, with a weak D call TRBD1 (5 bases). CDR1 is MGHRA, CDR2 YSYEKL, per germline. Trimming took off 4 bases at V and 6 bases at J, with 12 bases between the two ends. This CDR3 region has 14 residues. The CDR3 nucleotides are TGCGCCAGCAGCCTAGGGCCGGGGGATGAAAAACTGTTTTTT. It specifies CASSLGPGDEKLFF.

This clone was detected once. The chain combines TRBV29-1 with TRBJ1-1; 7 bases agree with TRBD1. In germline, CDR1 is SQVTM, CDR2 ANQGSEA. The CDR3 has 12 residues. Germline trimming cut 6 bases from V and 5 bases from J; bases unmatched to any gene: 6. The CDR3 bases are TGCAGCGTCGACAGGGTCGGGACTGAAGCTTTCTTT. Translating it yields CSVDRVGTEAFF.

The chain links TRBV5-1 to TRBJ1-1, with D maybe TRBD1 (6 bases). Trimming left V 2 bases short and J 0 bases short, with 8 bases between. The CDR3 covers 14 residues. CDR1 is SGHRS and CDR2 is YFSETQ in the germline V gene. CDR3 protein: CASSFQGLNTEAFF. DNA for the CDR3: TGCGCCAGCAGCTTTCAGGGGTTGAACACTGAAGCTTTCTTT.

This chain links TRBV2 with TRBJ1-6; perhaps TRBD1 as D (6 bases). The CDR3 consists of 13 residues. Trimming removed 10 bases at V and 10 bases at J, with 17 bases between. The germline gives CDR1 SNHLY, CDR2 FYNNEI. The CDR3 is CATTRQVQSPLHF. The CDR3 bases are TGTGCCACGACGAGACAGGTCCAGTCACCCCTCCACTTT.